This T cell receptor beta chain was sequenced during a study of read filtering for tumor transcriptome and immune sequencing. CDR3 size: 14 residues. Germline assignment: CDR1 SGDLS and CDR2 YYNGEE. Losses at the gene ends were 10 bases for V and 6 bases for J; bases not matched to a gene: 14. This clonotype was observed a handful of times. Molecular barcoded adaptors covering alpha/delta and beta/gamma chains were used on roughly 400 ng RNA. MiXCR, run by TCRdb on the reads, gives a single entry per CDR3 protein. The sample carries under 35,000 distinct CDR3 sequences, approximately 17% recorded once.

The sequence was obtained from a donor at least 40 years old with multiple myeloma. The chain combines TRBV9 with TRBJ2-7; TRBD2 agrees at 9 bases. The sample comprised a population of CD138-negative cells sorted from bone marrow. This CDR3 reads CASAGGSLLGEQYF. For the CDR3, the DNA is TGTGCCTCAGCGGGGGGCAGCCTCCTCGGCGAGCAGTACTTC.